A single sample gave rise to the 9 T cell receptor beta chains below, sequenced in a study of T cell repertoires in cytomegalovirus infection. Using its own MiXCR run on the reads, TCRdb lists one record per CDR3 protein. The sample shows approximately 400,000 distinct CDR3 sequences, around 32% of them seen only once. Sequenced: PBMCs. The source of these receptors is a human donor in good health (CMV status not recorded). Some clones in this sample may be carry-over from other donors' samples.

V is TRBV5-6 and J is TRBJ1-2; possible D gene TRBD1, 5 bases. V lost 0 bases and J 12 bases, leaving 21 bases between the germline ends. This CDR3 contains 15 residues. CDR1 is SGHDT, CDR2 YYEEEE, per germline. The CDR3 sequence: CASSLDARAPAGDTF. CDR3 sequence (DNA): TGTGCCAGCAGCTTGGACGCCAGGGCCCCCGCCGGAGACACCTTC.

The chain couples TRBV3-1 to TRBJ2-5, with D uncertain. The V gene's germline CDR1 is LGHDT and CDR2 YNNKEL (reference sequence). There are 14 residues in the CDR3. V shed 4 bases and J shed 4 bases, with 13 bases lying between them. CDR3 nucleotides: TGTGCCAGCAGCCCTTACAGAGAGCGAGAGACCCAGTACTTC. This translates into CASSPYRERETQYF.

V usage is TRBV6-6 and J usage is TRBJ2-3; D ambiguous. CDR1 and CDR2 (germline): MNHNY, SVGAGI (reference sequence). The CDR3 runs to 15 residues. V shed 6 bases and J shed 8 bases, with 21 bases lying between them. CDR3 protein: CASSRRSDGSCTQYF. The CDR3 coding sequence is TGTGCCAGCAGCCGACGATCGGACGGTTCATGTACGCAGTATTTT.

The V gene is TRBV19, the J gene TRBJ2-1; D is undetermined. The CDR3 runs 13 residues. Germline V gives CDR1 LNHDA, CDR2 SQIVND (reference sequence). Deletions cut 7 bases from V and 10 bases from J, with 17 bases between. CDR3 nucleotide sequence: TGTGCCAGTAAAGGCGACGTGGGAAGGGAGCAGTTCTTC. It codes for CASKGDVGREQFF.

The sample holds a few counts of this clonotype. The CDR3 coding sequence is TGTGCCAGTGGGAGGGGGGGAAGTGAGCAGTTCTTC. This gives the protein CASGRGGSEQFF. This chain joins TRBV19 and TRBJ2-1, with D perhaps TRBD2 (7 bases). Germline CDR1 is LNHDA and CDR2 is SQIVND (reference sequence). The CDR3 runs to 12 residues. V dropped 8 bases and J dropped 9 bases, with 14 bases sitting between them.

The J gene is TRBJ1-2, the V gene TRBV5-1, with TRBD1 identical over 7 bases. The CDR3 extends over 16 amino acids. Germline V lookup: CDR1 SGHRS, CDR2 YFSETQ. With V trimmed by 0 bases and J by 0 bases, 5 bases remained unmatched. The CDR3 nucleotides read TGCGCCAGCAGCTTGGCTGAGACAGGGCCTAACTATGGCTACACCTTC. It translates to CASSLAETGPNYGYTF.

The chain uses TRBV14 and TRBJ1-4; possibly TRBD1 for D (6 bases). Germline V lookup: CDR1 SGHDN, CDR2 FVKESK. CDR3 length: 14 residues. Trimming left V 1 base short and J 9 bases short, with 12 bases between. The CDR3 is CASSQGRGVQKLFF. Here the CDR3 DNA reads TGTGCCAGCAGCCAAGGCAGGGGCGTCCAAAAACTGTTTTTT.

The V call is TRBV11-3, the J call TRBJ2-7; D gene ambiguous. Trimming left V 5 bases short and J 1 base short, with 6 bases between. The CDR3 length is 12 residues. Germline loops: CDR1 SGHNT, CDR2 YENEEA. The CDR3 sequence: CASSGPSYEQYF. The DNA for the CDR3 is TGTGCCAGCAGCGGCCCTTCCTACGAGCAGTACTTC.

This clonotype showed up just once. The chain recombines TRBV7-6 with TRBJ1-2; D gene unclear. V was trimmed by 5 bases and J by 8 bases, leaving 9 bases between them. CDR3 size: 11 residues. CDR1 is SGHVS and CDR2 is FNYEAQ in the germline V gene. The CDR3 reads CASSGIPGYTF. The CDR3 DNA reads TGTGCCAGCAGCGGAATCCCAGGCTACACCTTC.